This T cell receptor beta chain was observed in a study of T cells in Graves' hyperthyroidism and ophthalmopathy. Study-level results: Model output signaled ophthalmopathy a median about 6.3 months ahead of onset.

Each patient was aged 18 to 65 and had newly diagnosed hyperthyroidism of under 2 months' duration. PBMCs came from 9 to 10 ml fresh peripheral blood. The CDR3 consists of 14 residues. Germline trimming cut 8 bases from V and 6 bases from J; bases unmatched to any gene: 11. In germline, CDR1 is MNHNS, CDR2 SASEGT. Amplified TCR beta CDR3 regions came from RNA transcripts. When the TCR CDR3 underwent first-round RT-PCR, the HTBI primer set was used. TCRdb reprocessed the multiplex PCR reads with MiXCR, giving one entry per CDR3 protein. The data contain about 520,000 distinct CDR3 sequences, under 25% of them seen just once; the ten biggest clones take up about a quarter. With respect to this clonotype: Its target is not known.

Sequencing was performed on blood. This chain joins TRBV6-1 and TRBJ2-5; TRBD1 agrees at 8 bases. The source is a man aged 18 to 35 with Graves' hyperthyroidism. The CDR3 region is CASAAGGGMKTQYF. CDR3 nucleotide sequence: TGTGCCAGCGCAGCAGGGGGCGGGATGAAGACCCAGTACTTC.